This TCR beta chain was recorded in a study of identical twins. Germline CDR1 and CDR2: LGHDT and YNNKEL (reference sequence). CDR3 length: 12 amino acids. Concerning this clonotype: The antigen is not known. The junction differs from germline at one of its ends, possibly a read error.

Each cDNA held unique molecular identifiers, and template switching gave it a universal primer site. In TCRdb, the 5' RACE reads were re-called with MiXCR into one record per CDR3 protein. This table has more than 1.5 million distinct CDR3 sequences, under 35% appearing once. Findings of the study overall: Twins shared beta out-of-frame sequences in excess, but this excess was weaker. The conclusions drew on cross-sectional statistical analysis instead of tracking the same donors.

The chain combines TRBV3-1 with TRBJ2-3; D unclear. The sequencing input was cord blood. This receptor was taken from a newborn girl in good health. CDR3 loop: CTSSLESSTQYF. The CDR3 DNA follows: TGTACCAGCAGCCTTGAGAGTTCCACGCAGTATTTT.